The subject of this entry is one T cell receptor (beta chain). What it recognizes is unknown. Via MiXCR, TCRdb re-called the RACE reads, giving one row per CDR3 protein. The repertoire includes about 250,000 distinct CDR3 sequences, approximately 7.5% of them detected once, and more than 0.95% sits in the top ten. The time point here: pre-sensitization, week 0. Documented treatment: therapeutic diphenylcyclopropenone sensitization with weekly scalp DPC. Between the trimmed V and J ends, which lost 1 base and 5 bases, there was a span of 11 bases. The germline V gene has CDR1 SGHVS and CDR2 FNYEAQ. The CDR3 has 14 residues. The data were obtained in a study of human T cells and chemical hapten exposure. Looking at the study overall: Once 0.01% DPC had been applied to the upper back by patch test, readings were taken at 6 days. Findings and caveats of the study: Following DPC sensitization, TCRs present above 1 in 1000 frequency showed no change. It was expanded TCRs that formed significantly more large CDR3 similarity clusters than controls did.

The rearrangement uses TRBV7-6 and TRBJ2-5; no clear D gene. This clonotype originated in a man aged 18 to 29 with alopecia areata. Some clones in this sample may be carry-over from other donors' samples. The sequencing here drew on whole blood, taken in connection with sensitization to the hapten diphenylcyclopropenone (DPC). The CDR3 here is CASSLGPIRETQYF. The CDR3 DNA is TGTGCCAGCAGCTTAGGACCCATTCGGGAGACCCAGTACTTC.